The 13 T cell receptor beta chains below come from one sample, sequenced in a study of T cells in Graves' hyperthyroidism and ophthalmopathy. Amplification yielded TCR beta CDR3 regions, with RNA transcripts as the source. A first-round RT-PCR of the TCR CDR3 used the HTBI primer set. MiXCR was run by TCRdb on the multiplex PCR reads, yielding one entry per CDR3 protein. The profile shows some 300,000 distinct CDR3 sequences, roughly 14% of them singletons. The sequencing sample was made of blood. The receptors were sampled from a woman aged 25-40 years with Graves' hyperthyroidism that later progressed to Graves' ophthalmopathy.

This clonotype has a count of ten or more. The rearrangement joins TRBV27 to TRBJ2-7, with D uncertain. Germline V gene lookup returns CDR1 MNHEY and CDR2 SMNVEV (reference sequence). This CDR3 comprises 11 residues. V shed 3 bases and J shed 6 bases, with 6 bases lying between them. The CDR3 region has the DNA TGTGCCAGCAGTTTCGGCGCCGAGCAGTACTTC. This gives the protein CASSFGAEQYF.

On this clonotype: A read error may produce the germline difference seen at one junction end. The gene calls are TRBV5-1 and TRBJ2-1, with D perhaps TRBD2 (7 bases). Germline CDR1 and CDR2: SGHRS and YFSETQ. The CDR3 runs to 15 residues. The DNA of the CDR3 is TGCGCCGGCAGCTTGGAGGGGGGGCTGGGGAATGAGCAGTTCTTC. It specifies CAGSLEGGLGNEQFF.

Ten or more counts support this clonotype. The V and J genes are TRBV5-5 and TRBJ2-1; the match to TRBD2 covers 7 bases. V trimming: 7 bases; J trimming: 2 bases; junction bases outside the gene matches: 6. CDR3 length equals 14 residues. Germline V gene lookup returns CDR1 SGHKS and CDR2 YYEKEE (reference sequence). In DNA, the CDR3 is TGTGCCAGCGGCCCGGCGGGAGCCTACAATGAGCAGTTCTTC. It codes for CASGPAGAYNEQFF.

CDR3: CASSEAGGGGRGTYEQYF. CDR3 DNA: TGTGCCAGCAGTGAAGCGGGGGGAGGGGGCCGGGGAACCTACGAGCAGTACTTC. The chain is built from TRBV6-1 and TRBJ2-7; either TRBD1 or TRBD2 may fit D (7 bases each). Germline CDR1 reads MNHNS; CDR2 reads SASEGT. Trimming shortened V by 0 bases and J by 2 bases, and 20 bases separated the two germline ends. The CDR3 length is 18 residues.

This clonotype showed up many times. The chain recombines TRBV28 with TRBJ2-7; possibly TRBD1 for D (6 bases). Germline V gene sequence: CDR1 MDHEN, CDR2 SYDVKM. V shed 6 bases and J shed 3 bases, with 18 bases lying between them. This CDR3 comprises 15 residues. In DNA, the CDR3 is TGTGCCAGCAGCTACAGGGCGAGATCTGGCTACGAGCAGTACTTC. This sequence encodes CASSYRARSGYEQYF.

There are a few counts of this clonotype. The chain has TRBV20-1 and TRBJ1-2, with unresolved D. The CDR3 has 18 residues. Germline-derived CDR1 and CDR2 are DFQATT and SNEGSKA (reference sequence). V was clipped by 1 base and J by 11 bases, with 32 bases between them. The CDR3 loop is CSARVPRNPLSWTAPYTF. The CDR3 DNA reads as TGCAGTGCTAGAGTCCCGAGGAACCCCCTATCTTGGACGGCGCCATACACCTTC.

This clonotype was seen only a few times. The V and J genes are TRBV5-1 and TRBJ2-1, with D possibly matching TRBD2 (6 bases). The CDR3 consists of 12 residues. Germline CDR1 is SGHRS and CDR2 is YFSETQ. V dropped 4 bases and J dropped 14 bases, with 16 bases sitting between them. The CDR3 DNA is TGCGCCAGCAGCCCTGAACCGGGAGCGAAGTTCTTC. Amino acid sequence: CASSPEPGAKFF.

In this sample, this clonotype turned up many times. The CDR3, as DNA: TGTGCCAGCAGCGTCGGGCAGGGAATCGAGGGCTACACCTTC. It yields the protein CASSVGQGIEGYTF. V gene TRBV7-9 combines with J gene TRBJ1-2; tentatively, D is TRBD1 (5 bases). Trimming took 5 bases from V and 8 from J, leaving 18 bases between them. Germline CDR1 SEHNR, CDR2 FQNEAQ (reference sequence). The CDR3 spans 14 residues.

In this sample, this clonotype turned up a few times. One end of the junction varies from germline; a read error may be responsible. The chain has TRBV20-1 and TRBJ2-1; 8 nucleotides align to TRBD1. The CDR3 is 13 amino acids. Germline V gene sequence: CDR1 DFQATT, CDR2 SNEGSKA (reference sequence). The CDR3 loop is CSASGQGQDEQVF. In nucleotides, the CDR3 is TGCAGTGCTAGCGGACAGGGACAAGATGAGCAGGTCTTC.

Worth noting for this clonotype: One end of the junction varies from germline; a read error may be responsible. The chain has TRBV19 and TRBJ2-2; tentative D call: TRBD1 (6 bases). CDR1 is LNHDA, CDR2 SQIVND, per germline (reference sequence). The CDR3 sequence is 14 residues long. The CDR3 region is CVSSIQGTTGELFF. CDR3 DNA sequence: TGTGTCAGTAGTATCCAGGGGACGACCGGGGAGCTGTTTTTT.

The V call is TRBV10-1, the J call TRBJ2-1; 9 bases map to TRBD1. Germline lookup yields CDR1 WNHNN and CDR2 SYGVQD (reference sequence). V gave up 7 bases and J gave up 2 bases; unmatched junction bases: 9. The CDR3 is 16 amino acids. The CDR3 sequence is CASKGTGGGPYNEQFF. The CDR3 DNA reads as TGCGCCAGCAAAGGAACAGGGGGCGGTCCCTACAATGAGCAGTTCTTC.

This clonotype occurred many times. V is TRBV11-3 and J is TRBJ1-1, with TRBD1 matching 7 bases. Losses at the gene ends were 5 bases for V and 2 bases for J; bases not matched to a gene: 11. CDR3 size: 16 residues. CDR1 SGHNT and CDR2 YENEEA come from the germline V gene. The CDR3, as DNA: TGTGCCAGCAGCCCCGGCCCAGCAGGGGGAAACACTGAAGCTTTCTTT. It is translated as CASSPGPAGGNTEAFF.

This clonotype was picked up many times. The CDR3 sequence: CASSGGWTNRSTDTQYF. CDR3 coding DNA: TGTGCCAGCAGCGGAGGGTGGACCAACAGAAGCACAGATACGCAGTATTTT. The chain carries TRBV5-6 and TRBJ2-3, with D tentatively TRBD2 (6 bases). Trimming stripped 4 bases from V and 0 bases from J, with 18 bases between. CDR3 size: 17 residues. CDR1 is SGHDT, CDR2 YYEEEE, per germline. The full variable domain, with the rest looked up from reference TRBV5-6 and TRBJ2-3, is DAGVTQSPTHLIKTRGQQVTLRCSPKSGHDTVSWYQQALGQGPQFIFQYYEEEERQRGNFPDRFSGHQFPNYSSELNVNALLLGDSALYLCASSGGWTNRSTDTQYFGPGTRLTVL.